A selection of T cell receptor beta chains follows, all from one sample in a study of control samples from healthy donors and cancer patients. Using immunoSEQ multiplex PCR, the repertoire was profiled, and TCRdb retains in-frame clones only, with some absent. The sample gives roughly 88,000 clones, roughly 91% of which show up once; approximately 15% is in the top ten. Input material: blood. These TCRs come from a man aged 50 to 60 in good health. Both conserved end residues are part of each CDR3. A D gene is named only where the DNA matches it firmly. Expanded clones are given a class, and other clones once, few, many or no size at all.

NA	once	TRBV6-1	TRBJ1-1	CASSDTLSMNTEAFF	TGTGCCAGCAGTGACACTCTTAGCATGAACACTGAAGCTTTCTTT
NA	NA	TRBV7-9	TRBJ2-5	CASSRGRVETQYF	TGTGCCAGCAGCAGGGGTAGAGTAGAGACCCAGTACTTC
NA	NA	TRBV12-3/TRBV12-4	TRBJ2-7	CASSLTYEQYF	TGTGCCAGCAGTTTGACATACGAGCAGTACTTC
TRBD1	NA	TRBV28	TRBJ1-2	CASSSTEDRGLRGYTF	TGTGCCAGCAGTTCCACGGAGGACAGGGGGCTACGAGGCTACACCTTC
NA	large	TRBV7-7	TRBJ2-3	CASSLTRGTDTQYF	TGTGCCAGCAGCTTAACCAGGGGCACAGATACGCAGTATTTT
NA	once	TRBV5-4	TRBJ1-2	CASSFWPDGYTF	TGTGCCAGCAGCTTTTGGCCAGATGGCTACACCTTC
NA	NA	TRBV30	TRBJ2-1	CAWSPGGSYNEQFF	TGTGCCTGGAGCCCCGGGGGCTCCTACAATGAGCAGTTCTTC
TRBD1	NA	TRBV30	TRBJ1-5	CAWSVGQGGNQPQHF	TGTGCCTGGAGTGTTGGGCAGGGGGGAAATCAGCCCCAGCATTTT
TRBD1	once	TRBV13	TRBJ2-4	CASSQTGGRGNIQYF	TGTGCCAGCAGTCAGACAGGGGGAAGAGGAAACATTCAGTACTTC
NA	NA	TRBV6-6	TRBJ1-2	CASSSPSSGYTF	TGTGCCAGCAGTTCGCCCTCTAGTGGCTACACCTTC
NA	NA	TRBV5-6	TRBJ1-5	CASSEGGNQPQHF	TGTGCCAGCTCCGAAGGGGGCAATCAGCCCCAGCATTTT
NA	NA	TRBV5-1	TRBJ1-4	CASSLTPATNEKLFF	TGCGCCAGCAGCTTGACCCCCGCAACTAATGAAAAACTGTTTTTT
NA	once	TRBV24-1	TRBJ1-1	CATRDTMNTEAFF	TGTGCCACCCGGGACACAATGAACACTGAAGCTTTCTTT
TRBD1	NA	TRBV24-1	TRBJ1-5	CATSEPGQGAQPQHF	TGTGCCACCAGTGAGCCGGGACAGGGGGCACAGCCCCAGCATTTT
NA	NA	TRBV5-6	TRBJ1-2	CASSLEGGYGGYTF	TGTGCCAGCAGCTTGGAAGGAGGGTACGGCGGCTACACCTTC
NA	NA	TRBV18	TRBJ1-2	CASSPPELRSGRYGYTF	TGTGCCAGCTCACCACCGGAATTGCGATCGGGACGCTATGGCTACACCTTC
NA	once	TRBV5-6	TRBJ1-4	CASKVVTLVYGEKLFF	TGTGCCAGCAAAGTGGTTACCCTGGTGTACGGGGAAAAACTGTTTTTT
NA	NA	TRBV7-9	TRBJ1-3	CASSPQEISGNTIYF	TGTGCCAGCAGCCCGCAGGAAATCTCTGGAAACACCATATATTTT
NA	NA	TRBV6-5	TRBJ1-5	CASTERRTDNQPQHF	TGTGCCAGCACCGAACGAAGGACAGATAATCAGCCCCAGCATTTT
NA	NA	TRBV7-8	TRBJ1-5	CASSLDGNQPQHF	TGTGCCAGCAGCCTAGATGGCAATCAGCCCCAGCATTTT
TRBD2	NA	TRBV7-2	TRBJ2-5	CASSLEAGRGLVVAQYF	TGTGCCAGCAGCTTGGAAGCGGGACGAGGACTAGTAGTTGCCCAGTACTTC
NA	NA	TRBV6-5	TRBJ1-1	CASRIEGGTEAFF	TGTGCCAGCAGAATAGAGGGGGGCACTGAAGCTTTCTTT
NA	NA	TRBV5-6	TRBJ1-5	CASSLAGAINQPQHF	TGTGCCAGCAGCTTGGCGGGAGCCATTAATCAGCCCCAGCATTTT
NA	NA	TRBV12-3/TRBV12-4	TRBJ1-1	CASSEARFRAFF	TGTGCCAGCAGCGAAGCCCGGTTTCGGGCTTTCTTT
NA	few	TRBV5-1	TRBJ2-5	CASSPFGGGETQYF	TGCGCCAGCAGCCCATTTGGGGGAGGAGAGACCCAGTACTTC
NA	NA	TRBV3-1/TRBV3-2	TRBJ2-3	CASSQDPYTQYF	TGTGCCAGCAGCCAAGATCCATATACGCAGTATTTT
NA	NA	TRBV15	TRBJ2-3	CATSRRTVNTQYF	TGTGCCACCAGCAGACGGACAGTAAATACGCAGTATTTT
NA	NA	TRBV6-5	TRBJ1-3	CAHVLLVDGNTIYF	TGTGCCCATGTTCTTTTAGTAGATGGAAACACCATATATTTT
NA	NA	TRBV2	TRBJ1-4	CASTGPLAVNEKLFF	TGTGCCAGCACCGGACCGTTAGCTGTGAATGAAAAACTGTTTTTT
TRBD1	NA	TRBV19	TRBJ1-1	CASSTWGLTGASTEAFF	TGTGCCAGTAGTACGTGGGGCCTGACAGGGGCAAGCACTGAAGCTTTCTTT
NA	NA	TRBV6-6	TRBJ1-1	CASSFQSAEAFF	TGTGCCAGCAGCTTTCAGTCCGCTGAAGCTTTCTTT
TRBD1	NA	TRBV11-2	TRBJ1-2	CASSLGLYDRGRYGYTF	TGTGCCAGCAGCTTAGGACTCTATGACAGGGGCCGCTATGGCTACACCTTC
TRBD1	NA	TRBV27	TRBJ1-1	CASRDRNTEAFF	TGTGCCAGCCGGGACAGGAACACTGAAGCTTTCTTT
TRBD1	NA	TRBV11-2	TRBJ1-1	CASSLAWTGPGTEAFF	TGTGCCAGCAGCTTAGCCTGGACAGGCCCCGGAACTGAAGCTTTCTTT
NA	NA	TRBV3-1/TRBV3-2	TRBJ2-1	CASSPRSGVEQFF	TGTGCCAGCAGCCCAAGGTCGGGAGTTGAGCAGTTCTTC
NA	few	TRBV6-5	TRBJ2-6	CASRPSGGANVLTF	TGTGCCAGCAGACCCTCGGGCGGGGCCAACGTCCTGACTTTC
TRBD1	NA	TRBV9	TRBJ1-3	CASRSTGAGNTIYF	TGTGCCAGCAGATCGACAGGGGCTGGAAACACCATATATTTT
NA	once	TRBV7-2	TRBJ1-3	CASSDSGNTIYF	TGTGCCAGCAGCGACTCTGGAAACACCATATATTTT
NA	NA	TRBV3-1/TRBV3-2	TRBJ2-7	CASSHRPDEQYF	TGTGCCAGCAGCCACCGCCCCGACGAGCAGTACTTC
NA	NA	TRBV7-9	TRBJ1-5	CASSPDSSNQPQHF	TGTGCCAGCAGCCCCGACAGTAGCAATCAGCCCCAGCATTTT
NA	few	TRBV7-9	TRBJ1-4	CASSPPFGAGEKLFF	TGTGCCAGCAGCCCCCCCTTTGGCGCGGGGGAAAAACTGTTTTTT
TRBD2	NA	TRBV20-1	TRBJ2-2	CSASEQGGTGELFF	TGCAGTGCTAGTGAGCAGGGAGGGACCGGGGAGCTGTTTTTT
NA	once	TRBV3-1/TRBV3-2	TRBJ2-5	CASSQDFGLQYF	TGTGCCAGCAGCCAAGATTTCGGGCTCCAGTACTTC
TRBD2	NA	TRBV5-6	TRBJ2-5	CASSFRRGDRVTQYF	TGTGCCAGCAGCTTTCGGCGGGGGGACCGGGTGACCCAGTACTTC
NA	once	TRBV9	TRBJ1-2	CASSDRGLNYGYTF	TGTGCCAGCAGCGACCGGGGCCTTAACTATGGCTACACCTTC